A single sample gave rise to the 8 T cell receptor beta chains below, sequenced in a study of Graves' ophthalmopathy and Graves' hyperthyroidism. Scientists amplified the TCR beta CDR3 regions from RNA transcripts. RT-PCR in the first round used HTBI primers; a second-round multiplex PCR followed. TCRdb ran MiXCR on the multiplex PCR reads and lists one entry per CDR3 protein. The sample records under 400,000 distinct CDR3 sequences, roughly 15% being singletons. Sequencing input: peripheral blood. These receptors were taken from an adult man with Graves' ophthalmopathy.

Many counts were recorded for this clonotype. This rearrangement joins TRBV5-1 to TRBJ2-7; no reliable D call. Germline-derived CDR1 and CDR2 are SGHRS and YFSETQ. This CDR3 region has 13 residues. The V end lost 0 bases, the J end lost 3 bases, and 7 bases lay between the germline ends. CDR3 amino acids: CASSLGQYYEQYF. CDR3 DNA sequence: TGCGCCAGCAGCTTGGGCCAGTACTACGAGCAGTACTTC.

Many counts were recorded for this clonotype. The CDR3 DNA reads TGTGCCAGCAGCGCCCGACAGGATTTCGAGCAGTACTTC. Its protein is CASSARQDFEQYF. V and J are TRBV11-2 and TRBJ2-7; D possibly corresponds to TRBD1 (6 bases). Germline V lookup: CDR1 SGHAT, CDR2 FQNNGV. V was shortened by 5 bases and J by 6 bases, with 14 bases between the two germline ends. This CDR3 comprises 13 residues.

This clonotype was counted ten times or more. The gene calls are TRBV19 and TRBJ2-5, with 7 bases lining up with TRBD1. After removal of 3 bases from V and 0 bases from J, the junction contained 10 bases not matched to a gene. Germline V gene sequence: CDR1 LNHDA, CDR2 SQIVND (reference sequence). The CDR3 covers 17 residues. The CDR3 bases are TGTGCCAGTAGTATTATTTGGACAGGACTTTACCAAGAGACCCAGTACTTC. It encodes CASSIIWTGLYQETQYF. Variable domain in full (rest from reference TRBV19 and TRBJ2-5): DGGITQSPKYLFRKEGQNVTLSCEQNLNHDAMYWYRQDPGQGLRLIYYSQIVNDFQKGDIAEGYSVSREKKESFPLTVTSAQKNPTAFYLCASSIIWTGLYQETQYFGPGTRLLVL.

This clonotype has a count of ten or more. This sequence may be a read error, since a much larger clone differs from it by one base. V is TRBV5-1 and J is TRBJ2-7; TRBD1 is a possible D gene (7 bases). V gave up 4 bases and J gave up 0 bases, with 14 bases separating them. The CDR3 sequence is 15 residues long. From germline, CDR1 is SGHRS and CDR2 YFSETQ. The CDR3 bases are TGCGCCAGCAGCAAGCGACAGGGAGGCTCCTACGAGCAGTACTTC. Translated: CASSKRQGGSYEQYF.

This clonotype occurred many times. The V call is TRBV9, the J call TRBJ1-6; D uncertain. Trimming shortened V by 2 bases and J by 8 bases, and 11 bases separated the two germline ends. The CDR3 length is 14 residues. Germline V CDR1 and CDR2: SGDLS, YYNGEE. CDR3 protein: CASSVRVSDSPLHF. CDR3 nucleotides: TGTGCCAGCAGCGTTAGGGTTTCAGATTCACCCCTCCACTTT.

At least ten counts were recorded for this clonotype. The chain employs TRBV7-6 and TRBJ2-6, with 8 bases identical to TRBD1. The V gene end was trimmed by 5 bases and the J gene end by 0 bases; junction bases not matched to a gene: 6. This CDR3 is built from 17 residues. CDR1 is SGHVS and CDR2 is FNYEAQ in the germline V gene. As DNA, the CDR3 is TGTGCCAGCAGCAGGGGACAGGCGAGCTCTGGGGCCAACGTCCTGACTTTC. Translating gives CASSRGQASSGANVLTF. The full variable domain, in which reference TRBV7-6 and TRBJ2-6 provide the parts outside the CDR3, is GAGVSQSPRYKVTKRGQDVALRCDPISGHVSLYWYRQALGQGPEFLTYFNYEAQQDKSGLPNDRFSAERPEGSISTLTIQRTEQRDSAMYRCASSRGQASSGANVLTFGAGSRLTVL.

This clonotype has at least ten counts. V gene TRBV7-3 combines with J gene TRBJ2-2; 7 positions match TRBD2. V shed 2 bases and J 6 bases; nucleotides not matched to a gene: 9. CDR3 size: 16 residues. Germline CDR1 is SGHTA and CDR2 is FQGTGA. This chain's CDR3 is CASSLFGPGGAGELFF. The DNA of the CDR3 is TGTGCCAGCAGCTTATTCGGTCCGGGAGGCGCCGGGGAGCTGTTTTTT.

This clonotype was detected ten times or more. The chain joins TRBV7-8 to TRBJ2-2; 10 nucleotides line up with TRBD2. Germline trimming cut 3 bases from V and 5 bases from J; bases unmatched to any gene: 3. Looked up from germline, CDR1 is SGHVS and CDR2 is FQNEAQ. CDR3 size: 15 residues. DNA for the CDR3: TGTGCCAGCAGCTTTCTAGCGGGGGTAACCGGGGAGCTGTTTTTT. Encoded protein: CASSFLAGVTGELFF. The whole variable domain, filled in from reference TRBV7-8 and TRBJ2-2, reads GAGVSQSPRYKVAKRGQDVALRCDPISGHVSLFWYQQALGQGPEFLTYFQNEAQLDKSGLPSDRFFAERPEGSVSTLKIQRTQQEDSAVYLCASSFLAGVTGELFFGEGSRLTVL.